This TCR beta chain appears in the sequencing data of a study of long-term antiretroviral therapy in people with HIV. Of note for this clone: What it recognizes is unknown.

V shed 6 bases, J shed 4 bases, and the junction held 8 bases outside the gene matches. The CDR3 totals 13 residues. CDR1 is SQVTM and CDR2 is ANQGSEA in the germline V gene. The run of the v3.0 immunoSEQ assay was at survey level. Method: immunoSEQ multiplex PCR; TCRdb's copy keeps in-frame clones and lacks some. The table shows over 9,500 clones, with roughly 79% occurring only once. Regarding the study as a whole: The range of CDR3 lengths in HIV repertoires proved narrower than that found in controls.

This TCR came from a man aged 40-50 years with HIV. The J gene is TRBJ2-7, the V gene TRBV29-1; 8 bases line up with TRBD2. The specimen comprised unsorted PBMCs, sampled 1.8 years before starting antiretroviral therapy. CDR3 residues: CSVQRGPDYEQYF. The CDR3, as DNA: TGCAGCGTACAGCGGGGGCCCGATTACGAGCAGTACTTC.